This TCR beta chain is from a study of human T cells and chemical hapten exposure. This clonotype was recorded a few times. Sample time point: patch test 1, 2 weeks after DPC sensitization. Treatment of the sample: therapeutic diphenylcyclopropenone sensitization with weekly scalp DPC. TCRdb fed the RACE reads into MiXCR, producing one record per CDR3 protein. This sample has 300,000 to 350,000 distinct CDR3 sequences, with around 7% found just once. The CDR3 is 16 residues long. Germline V lookup: CDR1 MNHEY, CDR2 SVGEGT. V lost 6 bases, J lost 4 bases, and 18 bases lay in between. The material sequenced was whole blood, taken in connection with sensitization to the hapten diphenylcyclopropenone (DPC). The origin of this receptor is a woman aged 18-29 years with alopecia areata. Some clones in this sample may be carry-over from other donors' samples. The chain has TRBV6-2 or TRBV6-3 and TRBJ2-2; a possible D gene is TRBD2 (6 bases). This CDR3 is CASSRSGRGGTGELFF. CDR3 DNA sequence: TGTGCCAGCAGCCGATCAGGGCGGGGAGGCACCGGGGAGCTGTTTTTT.